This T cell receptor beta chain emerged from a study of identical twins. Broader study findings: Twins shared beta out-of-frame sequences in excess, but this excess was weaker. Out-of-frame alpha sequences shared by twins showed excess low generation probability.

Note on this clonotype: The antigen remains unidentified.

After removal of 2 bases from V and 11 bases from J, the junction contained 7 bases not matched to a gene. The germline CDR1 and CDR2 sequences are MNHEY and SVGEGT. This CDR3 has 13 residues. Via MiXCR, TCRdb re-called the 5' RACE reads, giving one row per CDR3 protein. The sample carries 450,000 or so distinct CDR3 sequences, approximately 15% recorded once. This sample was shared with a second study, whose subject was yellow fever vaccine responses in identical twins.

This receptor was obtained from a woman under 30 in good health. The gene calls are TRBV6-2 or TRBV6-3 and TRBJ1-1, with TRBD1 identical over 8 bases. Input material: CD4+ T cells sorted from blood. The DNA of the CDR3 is TGTGCCAGCAGTTACAGCAGGGGGCTCAAGGCTTTCTTT. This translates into CASSYSRGLKAFF.